This TCR beta chain is from a study of blood T cell repertoires in COVID-19. Study details: Acute and convalescent COVID-19 samples came from the United States, Italy and Spain. From T cells, B-cell-depleted T cells, or PBMCs came the material, which was cDNA or gDNA.

Per the original methods: By means of reference gene primer amplification, nucleated cell counts were estimated. Assay used: immunoSEQ multiplex PCR; TCRdb lists only in-frame clones, some missing. The DNA gave D and trimming, while V, J and clone size come from that table. The sample yields some 120,000 clones, 87% seen once. This clone occurred a few times. The sequencing sample was made of peripheral blood. The source is a woman aged 55 to 70 with acute or convalescent COVID-19.

The CDR3 reads CASRVGGTSYEQYF. The CDR3 DNA reads as TGTGCCAGCCGTGTTGGCGGGACTTCCTACGAGCAGTACTTC. V gene TRBV2 combines with J gene TRBJ2-7; TRBD2 is a possible D gene (6 bases). CDR3 length equals 14 residues. V was shortened by 8 bases and J by 1 base, with 15 bases between the two germline ends. CDR1 is SNHLY, CDR2 FYNNEI, per germline.